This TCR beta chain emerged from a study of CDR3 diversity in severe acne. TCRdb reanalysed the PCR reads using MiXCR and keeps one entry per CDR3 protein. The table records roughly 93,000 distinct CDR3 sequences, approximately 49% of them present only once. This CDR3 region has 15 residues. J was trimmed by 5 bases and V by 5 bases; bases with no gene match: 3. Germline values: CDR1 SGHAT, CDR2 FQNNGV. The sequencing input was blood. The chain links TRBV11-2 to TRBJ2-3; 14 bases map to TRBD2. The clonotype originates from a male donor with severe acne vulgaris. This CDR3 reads CASSEGLAGEDTQYF. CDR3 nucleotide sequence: TGTGCCAGCAGCGAGGGACTAGCGGGGGAAGATACGCAGTATTTT.